This entry lists 12 T cell receptor beta chains sequenced from one sample in a study of Graves' ophthalmopathy and Graves' hyperthyroidism. Researchers took RNA transcripts and amplified TCR beta CDR3 regions from them. The workflow started with a first-round RT-PCR run with HTBI primers and then moved on to a second-round multiplex PCR. Via MiXCR, TCRdb re-called the multiplex PCR reads, giving one row per CDR3 protein. The profile shows 200,000 to 250,000 distinct CDR3 sequences, 20% to 25% of them singletons. The sample comprised peripheral blood. These receptors originate from a woman in her forties or fifties with Graves' ophthalmopathy.

This clonotype has at least ten counts. V and J are TRBV11-2 and TRBJ2-7; D perhaps matches TRBD1 (5 bases). The CDR3 has 15 amino acids. Trimming left V 1 base short and J 5 bases short, with 15 bases between. The germline V gene encodes CDR1 SGHAT and CDR2 FQNNGV. CDR3 sequence (DNA): TGTGCCAGCAGCTTAGGTGGCGTCAGGGTGAACGAGCAGTACTTC. Protein sequence: CASSLGGVRVNEQYF.

In this sample, this clonotype turned up once. The rearrangement joins TRBV24-1 to TRBJ1-1; D not certain. Germline values: CDR1 KGHDR, CDR2 SFDVKD. This CDR3 is built from 15 residues. Trimming left V 3 bases short and J 1 base short, with 11 bases between. The CDR3 protein is CATSDGSPSNTEAFF. In DNA, the CDR3 is TGTGCCACCAGTGATGGTTCCCCGTCGAACACTGAAGCTTTCTTT.

This clonotype was counted many times. The V call is TRBV5-6, the J call TRBJ1-2; no firm D call. The V gene's germline CDR1 is SGHDT and CDR2 YYEEEE. V was pared by 7 bases and J by 5 bases, with 9 bases between. There are 11 residues in the CDR3. The chain's CDR3 is CASDYTYGYTF. The DNA of the CDR3 is TGTGCCAGCGACTACACGTATGGCTACACCTTC.

This chain links TRBV12-3 or TRBV12-4 with TRBJ2-5; possibly TRBD1 for D (6 bases). This CDR3 is built from 14 residues. V shed 6 bases and J shed 0 bases, with 11 bases lying between them. The CDR3 spells CASRTGTYQETQYF. In DNA form, the CDR3 reads TGTGCCAGCAGGACCGGGACATACCAAGAGACCCAGTACTTC.

This clonotype occurred many times. V is TRBV6-1 and J is TRBJ2-2; 9 positions match TRBD1. CDR1 and CDR2 from the germline V gene are MNHNS and SASEGT. The CDR3 is 14 amino acids. Trimming removed 7 bases from V and 6 bases from J; junction bases left unmatched: 6. In DNA form, the CDR3 reads TGTGCCAGCATCCACAGGGGGCGTGCCGGGGAGCTGTTTTTT. It specifies CASIHRGRAGELFF.

This sequence joins TRBV24-1 and TRBJ1-2; D ambiguous. The CDR3 is made up of 13 amino acids. From germline, CDR1 is KGHDR and CDR2 SFDVKD. Trimming pared 3 bases from V and 8 bases from J, leaving 12 bases between. The CDR3 nucleotides read TGTGCCACCAGTGATGTCAGCGCTATCGGCTACACCTTC. Amino acids: CATSDVSAIGYTF.

The chain couples TRBV24-1 to TRBJ2-7, with 10 bases aligning to TRBD1. V dropped 3 bases and J dropped 4; count of bases not matched to a gene: 14. CDR3 length: 18 amino acids. Looked up from germline, CDR1 is KGHDR and CDR2 is SFDVKD. The CDR3, as DNA: TGTGCCACCAGTGATCCGGGACAGGGGACCCTTCTCAAATACGAGCAGTACTTC. Translation: CATSDPGQGTLLKYEQYF.

In this sample, this clonotype turned up many times. The chain joins TRBV20-1 to TRBJ1-5; D gene uncertain. The CDR3 covers 12 residues. Trimming shortened V by 6 bases and J by 4 bases, and 10 bases separated the two germline ends. CDR1 is DFQATT, CDR2 SNEGSKA, per germline (reference sequence). The CDR3 DNA sequence: TGCAGTGCGACGGATAATAATCAGCCCCAGCATTTT. It encodes CSATDNNQPQHF.

The sample holds many counts of this clonotype. The chain is built from TRBV10-3 and TRBJ1-1; D is possibly TRBD1 (6 bases). The CDR3 extends over 12 amino acids. Germline values: CDR1 ENHRY, CDR2 SYGVKD. Trimming removed 6 bases from V and 5 bases from J, with 10 bases in between. The CDR3 spells CAIRKGETEAFF. The CDR3 bases are TGTGCCATCAGGAAGGGGGAGACTGAAGCTTTCTTT.

This chain links TRBV12-3 or TRBV12-4 with TRBJ1-1, with 7 bases identical to TRBD1. The CDR3 covers 14 residues. The ends lost 4 bases at V and 5 bases at J; junction bases unmatched: 7. The CDR3 is CASSSRQGWTEAFF. The DNA of the CDR3 is TGTGCCAGCAGTTCCCGACAGGGCTGGACTGAAGCTTTCTTT.

This clonotype was observed many times. This chain links TRBV7-2 with TRBJ1-5; D unresolved. Between the trimmed V and J ends, which lost 2 bases and 2 bases, there was a span of 10 bases. CDR1 SGHTA and CDR2 FQGNSA come from the germline V gene. The CDR3 has 15 amino acids. The CDR3 DNA sequence: TGTGCCAGCAGCTTACAAGGGTCGGGCAATCAGCCCCAGCATTTT. Its protein is CASSLQGSGNQPQHF.

This clonotype was observed many times. This chain connects TRBV6-4 to TRBJ1-1; D gene unclear. V was clipped by 4 bases and J by 1 base, with 7 bases between them. Germline-derived CDR1 and CDR2 are MRHNA and SNTAGT. This CDR3 comprises 13 residues. CDR3: CASSVPSNTEAFF. The DNA of the CDR3 is TGTGCCAGCAGTGTCCCATCGAACACTGAAGCTTTCTTT.